Shown below are 5 T cell receptor beta chains from a single sample sequenced in a study of cytomegalovirus exposure and HLA in healthy donors. Measured with immunoSEQ multiplex PCR; TCRdb has only the in-frame clones, and not every one. This table has about 350,000 clones, 75% to 90% appearing once. The sample consisted of PBMCs. The receptors stem from a woman in her 30s in good health and CMV-seropositive.

The V gene is TRBV7-2, the J gene TRBJ1-2, with a weak D call TRBD1 (5 bases). V lost 5 bases and J 1 base, leaving 14 bases between the germline ends. Germline CDR1 is SGHTA and CDR2 is FQGNSA. The CDR3 has 15 amino acids. DNA of the CDR3: TGTGCCAGCAGCCTGGACTCGACAGTTAACTATGGCTACACCTTC. This translates into CASSLDSTVNYGYTF.

This chain uses TRBV7-9 with TRBJ2-7; 9 nucleotides line up with TRBD2. The V and J ends lost 6 bases and 3 bases, in that order; junction bases with no gene match: 3. The CDR3 is made up of 13 amino acids. CDR1 and CDR2 (germline): SEHNR, FQNEAQ (reference sequence). The CDR3 DNA is TGTGCCAGCAGTCCTAGCGGGATCTACGAGCAGTACTTC. This gives the protein CASSPSGIYEQYF.

The sample holds one count of this clone. The chain uses TRBV25-1 and TRBJ2-7; D not resolved. CDR1 and CDR2 (germline): MGHDK, SYGVNS. The V gene lost 6 bases and the J gene lost 4 bases, with 10 bases spanning the gap. There are 12 residues in the CDR3. CDR3 loop: CASSDRVYEQYF. CDR3 DNA: TGTGCCAGCAGCGATAGGGTTTACGAGCAGTACTTC.

The chain is built from TRBV11-2 and TRBJ2-7; 7 bases match TRBD1. From germline, CDR1 is SGHAT and CDR2 FQNNGV. The J segment lost 5 bases and the V segment lost 5 bases, leaving 3 bases of the junction unmatched. The CDR3 has 12 amino acids. The CDR3: CASSPTGHEQYF. DNA for the CDR3: TGTGCCAGCAGCCCGACAGGGCACGAGCAGTACTTC.

The chain combines TRBV6-6 with TRBJ2-7, with TRBD1 matching 10 bases. Trimming cost V 6 bases and J 3 bases; bases outside gene matches: 5. The CDR3 is 14 amino acids. Germline-derived CDR1 and CDR2 are MNHNY and SVGAGI (reference sequence). In DNA form, the CDR3 reads TGTGCCAGCAGGCCCCGGGACAGGGGCTACGAGCAGTACTTC. Translation gives CASRPRDRGYEQYF.